The clone carrying this TCR beta chain was picked up a small number of times. Original processing methods: Amplified reference gene primers provided the basis for estimating nucleated cell counts. Some clones are missing from TCRdb's copy, which holds only in-frame ones; the method was immunoSEQ multiplex PCR. V, J and clone size derive from that table, while D and trimming were established from the DNA sequence. The sample holds roughly 200,000 clones, roughly 84% seen once. CDR1 is LNHDA, CDR2 SQIVND, per germline (reference sequence). CDR3 length: 17 residues. Trimming stripped 0 bases from V and 1 base from J, with 13 bases between. This sample is part of a study of blood T cell repertoires in COVID-19. Study summary: The cDNA or gDNA used as material had been derived from T cells, B-cell-depleted T cells, or PBMCs.

The receptor was derived from a man aged 35-49 years with acute or convalescent COVID-19. The chain carries TRBV19 and TRBJ2-1, with TRBD1 as a possible D gene (5 bases). Specimen: peripheral blood. Written as DNA, the CDR3 is TGTGCCAGTAGTATAGATCGGTGGCAGGGATCCTACAATGAGCAGTTCTTC. This codes for CASSIDRWQGSYNEQFF.